These 32 T cell receptor beta chains came from one sample sequenced in a study of radiation and T cells in renal cell carcinoma (dated by TCRdb to the early 2020s). Libraries were made using the immunoSEQ multiplex PCR assay. TCRdb retrieved this table from immuneACCESS and kept in-frame rearrangements only. Not all clones are present; in checked studies, unresolved V genes account for under half, and no reason is known for the remainder. Here the sample has 100,000 to 150,000 clones; roughly 80% occur a single time. Jointly, the top ten make up around 3% of the sample. Reading the label with the study, this specimen's time point is: baseline pretreatment blood. The treatment or condition tag for this specimen amounts to: 15 Gy SBRT to primary tumor, nephrectomy 4 weeks later. The specimen was blood, collected from a patient whose treatment included radiotherapy and nephrectomy. All receptors come from a woman aged 55-69 years with renal cell carcinoma.

The chain couples TRBV25-1 to TRBJ1-2, with no clear D. The V gene lost 2 bases and the J gene lost 2 bases, with 12 bases spanning the gap. The germline CDR1 and CDR2 sequences are MGHDK and SYGVNS. The CDR3 runs to 15 residues. The CDR3 is CASSEGGRANYGYTF. The CDR3 DNA reads TGTGCCAGCAGTGAAGGAGGGAGGGCAAACTATGGCTACACCTTC.

The chain has TRBV29-1 and TRBJ1-2; 7 bases fit TRBD1. CDR1 is SQVTM, CDR2 ANQGSEA, per germline. The CDR3 has 13 amino acids. The ends lost 6 bases at V and 6 bases at J; junction bases unmatched: 10. The CDR3 DNA reads as TGCAGCGTAACAGGGGAGAGTATGAATGGCTACACCTTC. It translates to CSVTGESMNGYTF.

V gene TRBV6-1 combines with J gene TRBJ2-1; D is unclear. Per germline, CDR1 MNHNS and CDR2 SASEGT. The V end was cut by 2 bases, the J end by 6 bases, with 11 bases between. There are 14 residues in the CDR3. DNA for the CDR3: TGTGCCAGCAGTGAATTGTACATCCGCAATGAGCAGTTCTTC. Encoded protein: CASSELYIRNEQFF.

The rearrangement uses TRBV5-4 and TRBJ2-2, with unresolved D. CDR3 length: 15 residues. V gave up 4 bases and J gave up 1 base, with 11 bases separating them. Per germline, CDR1 SGHNT and CDR2 YYREEE (reference sequence). CDR3 protein: CASSPPSQNTGELFF. CDR3 in DNA: TGTGCCAGCAGCCCACCTTCTCAGAACACCGGGGAGCTGTTTTTT.

The CDR3 region has the DNA TGTGCCACCTCTTGGGGAGACTTAGAAGAGACCCAGTACTTC. Its protein is CATSWGDLEETQYF. The rearrangement links TRBV5-6 to TRBJ2-5; D is perhaps TRBD2 (5 bases). The germline gives CDR1 SGHDT, CDR2 YYEEEE. The CDR3 has 14 residues. V was shortened by 9 bases and J by 3 bases, with 18 bases between the two germline ends. Variable domain in full (rest from reference TRBV5-6 and TRBJ2-5): DAGVTQSPTHLIKTRGQQVTLRCSPKSGHDTVSWYQQALGQGPQFIFQYYEEEERQRGNFPDRFSGHQFPNYSSELNVNALLLGDSALYLCATSWGDLEETQYFGPGTRLLVL.

The chain couples TRBV10-3 to TRBJ2-1; 8 bases agree with TRBD2. Germline CDR1 ENHRY, CDR2 SYGVKD. The CDR3 contains 13 residues. The V and J ends lost 6 bases and 6 bases, in that order; junction bases with no gene match: 4. CDR3 sequence: CAISGGAPNEQFF. The CDR3 DNA reads TGTGCCATCAGCGGGGGGGCCCCCAATGAGCAGTTCTTC.

This chain connects TRBV5-4 to TRBJ1-1, with unresolved D. The CDR3 contains 15 residues. Looked up from germline, CDR1 is SGHNT and CDR2 is YYREEE (reference sequence). V gave up 1 base and J gave up 0 bases, with 10 bases separating them. CDR3: CASSLSLGMNTEAFF. The CDR3 DNA sequence: TGTGCCAGCAGCTTGTCTTTAGGGATGAACACTGAAGCTTTCTTT.

This chain uses TRBV7-2 with TRBJ2-5, with 8 bases fitting TRBD1. Germline values: CDR1 SGHTA, CDR2 FQGNSA. CDR3 size: 15 residues. Trimming cost V 2 bases and J 5 bases; bases outside gene matches: 7. Here the CDR3 DNA reads TGTGCCAGCAGCTTACGGACAGGGTTCTGGGAGACCCAGTACTTC. Amino acid sequence: CASSLRTGFWETQYF.

The chain carries TRBV7-9 and TRBJ1-2; 10 bases are a match to TRBD1. V shed 5 bases, J shed 8 bases, and the junction held 11 bases outside the gene matches. Germline CDR1 and CDR2: SEHNR and FQNEAQ (reference sequence). The CDR3 is 15 amino acids. CDR3 in DNA: TGTGCCAGCAGCGCGTCGGGACAGGGGAGGTTGGGCTACACCTTC. Amino acids: CASSASGQGRLGYTF.

The rearrangement links TRBV6-1 to TRBJ2-3, with D unclear. Deletions cut 6 bases from V and 1 base from J, with 14 bases between. The CDR3 length is 15 residues. Germline V gene data show CDR1 as MNHNS and CDR2 as SASEGT. CDR3 region: CASRATPSGTDTQYF. Here the CDR3 DNA reads TGTGCCAGCAGGGCGACACCCAGCGGCACAGATACGCAGTATTTT.

This chain connects TRBV7-2 to TRBJ2-7; 13 bases agree with TRBD2. This CDR3 has 17 residues. V shed 4 bases, J shed 5 bases, and the junction held 11 bases outside the gene matches. The germline CDR1 and CDR2 sequences are SGHTA and FQGNSA. DNA of the CDR3: TGTGCCAGCAGCTCCCCAACCACAACTAGCGGGAGGGACGAGCAGTACTTC. Its translation is CASSSPTTTSGRDEQYF.

The table lists this clone with a count of one. In nucleotides, the CDR3 is TGTGCCAGCAGCGTAGGAGAGCTTGGGGAGCAGTACTTC. As protein: CASSVGELGEQYF. The chain couples TRBV9 to TRBJ2-7, with D unresolved. V lost 0 bases and J lost 7, with 11 bases in between. The CDR3 extends over 13 amino acids. Germline lookup yields CDR1 SGDLS and CDR2 YYNGEE.

This clone occurred a few times. V is TRBV5-1 and J is TRBJ1-4; a possible D gene is TRBD1 (5 bases). Germline V gives CDR1 SGHRS, CDR2 YFSETQ. The CDR3 extends over 13 amino acids. V was shortened by 0 bases and J by 5 bases, with 5 bases between the two germline ends. CDR3 residues: CASSLGDNEKLFF. CDR3 in DNA: TGCGCCAGCAGCTTGGGGGACAATGAAAAACTGTTTTTT.

The V gene is TRBV7-2, the J gene TRBJ2-2; D possibly matches TRBD1 or TRBD2 (5 bases each). The CDR3 totals 14 residues. Germline CDR1 is SGHTA and CDR2 is FQGNSA. The V end lost 5 bases, the J end lost 7 bases, and 14 bases lay between the germline ends. The DNA for the CDR3 is TGTGCCAGCAGCGAAAACTGGGGGATCGGGGAGCTGTTTTTT. Translated, it gives CASSENWGIGELFF.

This clone has more than one count but fewer than ten. The CDR3 nucleotides read TGTGCCTGGACGCCGGGGCTGAACACTGAAGCTTTCTTT. Its protein is CAWTPGLNTEAFF. This chain connects TRBV30 to TRBJ1-1; maybe TRBD1 (5 bases). This CDR3 region has 13 residues. Looked up from germline, CDR1 is GTSNPN and CDR2 is SVGIG (reference sequence). Trimming removed 4 bases at V and 0 bases at J, with 9 bases between. Together with reference TRBV30 and TRBJ1-1, the CDR3 gives the full variable domain: SQTIHQWPATLVQPVGSPLSLECTVEGTSNPNLYWYRQAAGRGLQLLFYSVGIGQISSEVPQNLSASRPQDRQFILSSKKLLLSDSGFYLCAWTPGLNTEAFFGQGTRLTVV.

This chain connects TRBV19 to TRBJ1-6; a weak D match, TRBD1 (6 bases). V lost 8 bases to trimming and J lost 5 bases, with 10 bases between them. CDR3 length equals 13 residues. CDR1 LNHDA and CDR2 SQIVND come from the germline V gene (reference sequence). The CDR3 bases are TGTGCCAGTGCGGACAGAGATAATTCACCCCTCCACTTT. It encodes CASADRDNSPLHF.

The chain couples TRBV5-1 to TRBJ2-5, with D possibly being TRBD1 (6 bases). CDR1 and CDR2 from the germline V gene are SGHRS and YFSETQ. This CDR3 region has 17 residues. V was clipped by 2 bases and J by 4 bases, with 21 bases between them. In DNA form, the CDR3 reads TGCGCCAGCAGCTTTACAACACAGGGAAGAAGGGTAGAGACCCAGTACTTC. Encoded protein: CASSFTTQGRRVETQYF.

V is TRBV6-5 and J is TRBJ1-5; perhaps TRBD1 as D (5 bases). The germline gives CDR1 MNHEY, CDR2 SVGAGI. The V end was cut by 6 bases, the J end by 4 bases, with 10 bases between. The CDR3 runs to 13 residues. CDR3 in amino acids: CASSRGANQPQHF. As DNA, the CDR3 is TGTGCCAGCAGCCGAGGGGCGAATCAGCCCCAGCATTTT.

The chain is built from TRBV19 and TRBJ1-1, with 7 bases aligning to TRBD1. The V and J ends lost 4 bases and 4 bases, in that order; junction bases with no gene match: 3. The CDR3 extends over 13 amino acids. Germline CDR1 LNHDA, CDR2 SQIVND (reference sequence). CDR3 coding DNA: TGTGCCAGTAGTAAACAGGGGTTCACTGAAGCTTTCTTT. Its protein product is CASSKQGFTEAFF.

V gene TRBV5-4 combines with J gene TRBJ1-2; D possibly corresponds to TRBD1 (5 bases). Deletions cut 0 bases from V and 2 bases from J, with 14 bases between. The CDR3 length is 16 residues. Germline values: CDR1 SGHNT, CDR2 YYREEE (reference sequence). CDR3 in DNA: TGTGCCAGCAGCTTGGCCGGTGGGGCCGTCAACTATGGCTACACCTTC. It encodes CASSLAGGAVNYGYTF.

The chain uses TRBV15 and TRBJ2-5; D remains unclear. This CDR3 region has 12 residues. Trimming shortened V by 0 bases and J by 5 bases, and 4 bases separated the two germline ends. CDR1 and CDR2 (germline): LNHNV, YYDKDF (reference sequence). CDR3 nucleotide sequence: TGTGCCACCAGCAGAGAGAGGGAGACCCAGTACTTC. This translates into CATSRERETQYF.

The CDR3 DNA reads as TGTGCCAGCTCACCGGGACAGGGGTTATTGGGCGAGCAGTACTTC. It yields the protein CASSPGQGLLGEQYF. The chain links TRBV18 to TRBJ2-7; TRBD1 matches at 10 bases. CDR1 and CDR2 (germline): KGHSH, LQKENI. V lost 3 bases, J lost 6 bases, and 8 bases stayed unmatched. The CDR3 is 15 amino acids. The variable domain in full, completed from reference TRBV18 and TRBJ2-7, reads NAGVMQNPRHLVRRRGQEARLRCSPMKGHSHVYWYRQLPEEGLKFMVYLQKENIIDESGMPKERFSAEFPKEGPSILRIQQVVRGDSAAYFCASSPGQGLLGEQYFGPGTRLTVT.

The gene calls are TRBV9 and TRBJ1-1; unclear D gene. The V gene lost 6 bases and the J gene lost 3 bases, with 21 bases spanning the gap. This CDR3 has 16 amino acids. The V gene's germline CDR1 is SGDLS and CDR2 YYNGEE. As DNA, the CDR3 is TGTGCCAGCACACGCGAAGCAAGCGGTGGGGACACTGAAGCTTTCTTT. Residues: CASTREASGGDTEAFF.

The chain has TRBV28 and TRBJ2-5, with TRBD2 matching 7 bases. J gave up 5 bases and V 3 bases, and 9 bases lay outside the gene matches. CDR3 length: 15 amino acids. Looked up from germline, CDR1 is MDHEN and CDR2 is SYDVKM. CDR3 region: CASSFLPLRGETQYF. The CDR3 bases are TGTGCCAGCAGTTTCCTTCCCCTGCGGGGGGAGACCCAGTACTTC.

The chain combines TRBV19 with TRBJ1-1, with no clear D. The V and J ends lost 4 bases and 3 bases respectively, with 12 bases between them. Germline-derived CDR1 and CDR2 are LNHDA and SQIVND (reference sequence). The CDR3 has 14 residues. The CDR3 is CASSKGRRDTEAFF. As DNA, the CDR3 is TGTGCCAGTAGTAAGGGCAGGCGGGACACTGAAGCTTTCTTT.

The rearrangement uses TRBV6-6 and TRBJ2-7, with TRBD1 matching 8 bases. Germline lookup yields CDR1 MNHNY and CDR2 SVGAGI (reference sequence). V shed 1 base, J shed 6 bases, and the junction held 5 bases outside the gene matches. This CDR3 has 14 amino acids. CDR3 amino acids: CASSYWQGAGEQYF. CDR3 coding DNA: TGTGCCAGCAGTTACTGGCAGGGGGCGGGCGAGCAGTACTTC.

This chain joins TRBV5-6 and TRBJ1-6; D is ambiguous. Germline V gene sequence: CDR1 SGHDT, CDR2 YYEEEE. The CDR3 sequence is 17 residues long. Trimming left V 3 bases short and J 0 bases short, with 13 bases between. The CDR3 DNA follows: TGTGCCAGCAGCTCTTCAGCGTCGAGCTCCTATAATTCACCCCTCCACTTT. As protein: CASSSSASSSYNSPLHF. The whole variable domain, remainder taken from reference TRBV5-6 and TRBJ1-6, is DAGVTQSPTHLIKTRGQQVTLRCSPKSGHDTVSWYQQALGQGPQFIFQYYEEEERQRGNFPDRFSGHQFPNYSSELNVNALLLGDSALYLCASSSSASSSYNSPLHFGNGTRLTVT.

CDR3 residues: CATSNGTVQETQYF. In DNA, the CDR3 is TGTGCCACCAGCAACGGGACGGTTCAAGAGACCCAGTACTTC. The chain has TRBV15 and TRBJ2-5, with D perhaps matching TRBD1 or TRBD2 (5 bases each). Germline V gives CDR1 LNHNV, CDR2 YYDKDF (reference sequence). This CDR3 has 14 residues. Deletions cut 4 bases from V and 2 bases from J, with 11 bases between.

The CDR3, as DNA: TGTGCCAGCAGCGTAGGGACGGAGTATGGCTACACCTTC. This codes for CASSVGTEYGYTF. V gene TRBV9 combines with J gene TRBJ1-2; no reliable D call. V was cut by 0 bases and J by 5 bases, with 8 bases left in between. Germline V gene data show CDR1 as SGDLS and CDR2 as YYNGEE. The CDR3 sequence is 13 residues long. The variable domain in full, with the rest retrieved from reference TRBV9 and TRBJ1-2, is DSGVTQTPKHLITATGQRVTLRCSPRSGDLSVYWYQQSLDQGLQFLIQYYNGEERAKGNILERFSAQQFPDLHSELNLSSLELGDSALYFCASSVGTEYGYTFGSGTRLTVV.

The V and J genes are TRBV15 and TRBJ2-1; 7 bases are a match to TRBD1. V was clipped by 3 bases and J by 3 bases; unmatched bases: 11. The CDR3 consists of 17 residues. CDR1 and CDR2 (germline): LNHNV, YYDKDF (reference sequence). The CDR3 loop is CATSSGEGGSGYNEQFF. The CDR3 coding sequence is TGTGCCACCAGCAGCGGGGAAGGGGGCTCGGGCTACAATGAGCAGTTCTTC. Variable domain in full (rest from reference TRBV15 and TRBJ2-1): DAMVIQNPRYQVTQFGKPVTLSCSQTLNHNVMYWYQQKSSQAPKLLFHYYDKDFNNEADTPDNFQSRRPNTSFCFLDIRSPGLGDTAMYLCATSSGEGGSGYNEQFFGPGTRLTVL.

This chain joins TRBV6-6 and TRBJ1-6; unclear D gene. The CDR3 extends over 13 amino acids. Looked up from germline, CDR1 is MNHNY and CDR2 is SVGAGI (reference sequence). V dropped 2 bases and J dropped 10 bases, with 9 bases sitting between them. The CDR3 loop reads CASSYLSGSPLHF. CDR3 nucleotide sequence: TGTGCCAGCAGTTACCTCAGTGGCTCACCCCTCCACTTT.

Worth noting for this clone: This same CDR3 is encoded by further DNA sequences in the sample. The chain has TRBV9 and TRBJ2-7; the match to TRBD1 covers 9 bases. The germline V gene encodes CDR1 SGDLS and CDR2 YYNGEE. The V and J ends lost 0 bases and 4 bases, in that order; junction bases with no gene match: 5. This CDR3 comprises 15 residues. The CDR3 region is CASSVGGTGLYEQYF. The CDR3 DNA sequence: TGTGCCAGCAGCGTAGGAGGGACAGGGCTTTACGAGCAGTACTTC.